Listed here are 20 T cell receptor beta chains from one sample, sequenced in a study of CXCR3-negative and CXCR3-positive naive CD8 T cells. Study-wide points: CXCR3-positive naive cells carried more hydrophobic TRB CDR3s than CXCR3-negative naive cells did.

Carrying UMI labels, the TRB cDNA libraries were prepared through 5' RACE. Reanalyzing the 5' RACE reads, TCRdb keeps one entry per CDR3 protein, without DNA. Found here are 110,000 or so distinct CDR3 sequences; the top ten clones hold approximately 0.38%. The antigens for these receptors are not known. Sequencing was carried out using naive CXCR3+ CD8+ T cells from blood. Indicated subset: CD45RO-CCR7+CD27+CD95- naive CD8+ T cells expressing CXCR3 (TNR3+). The receptors stem from a human donor in good health. Some clones in this sample may be carry-over from other donors' samples.

The rearrangement uses TRBV12-3 or TRBV12-4 and TRBJ1-5. This CDR3 region has 14 residues. This chain's CDR3 is CASSSGGHNQPQHF.

J is TRBJ1-5 and V is TRBV7-9; the TCRdb D gene call, TRBD1, has no DNA to confirm it. This CDR3 is 15 amino acids long. Germline values: CDR1 SEHNR, CDR2 FQNEAQ (reference sequence). CDR3 sequence reads: CASSLDAGVVQPQHF. Full variable domain (rest looked up from reference TRBV7-9 and TRBJ1-5): DTGVSQNPRHKITKRGQNVTFRCDPISEHNRLYWYRQTLGQGPEFLTYFQNEAQLEKSRLLSDRFSAERPKGSFSTLEIQRTEQGDSAMYLCASSLDAGVVQPQHFGDGTRLSIL.

V gene TRBV7-6 combines with J gene TRBJ2-1; TCRdb's assignment of TRBD2 cannot be checked, as there is no DNA. The CDR3 contains 13 residues. Germline V gene sequence: CDR1 SGHVS, CDR2 FNYEAQ. The CDR3 region is CASSLLAGYEQFF.

This chain links TRBV4-3 with TRBJ1-6; TCRdb designates TRBD1, a call that cannot be tested without DNA. Germline CDR1 and CDR2: LGHNA and YSLEER. CDR3 length: 17 residues. The CDR3 region is CASSQDTGASYISPLHF.

V is TRBV5-8 and J is TRBJ1-2. This CDR3 spans 16 amino acids. The germline CDR1 and CDR2 sequences are SGHTS and YDEGEE. CDR3 sequence reads: CASSFLQTRSNYGYTF.

This chain joins TRBV25-1 and TRBJ2-5; absent DNA, TCRdb's TRBD1 call cannot be checked. Germline V gene data show CDR1 as MGHDK and CDR2 as SYGVNS. This CDR3 contains 14 residues. The chain's CDR3 is CASSEDSPWETQYF.

The rearrangement joins TRBV9 to TRBJ2-3; absent DNA, TCRdb's TRBD2 call cannot be checked. Per the germline V gene, CDR1 is SGDLS and CDR2 is YYNGEE. The CDR3 totals 16 residues. CDR3 in amino acids: CASSVDEGVSRDTQYF.

The CDR3 is CSARLLGQPQHF. The chain couples TRBV20-1 to TRBJ1-5. Germline V CDR1 and CDR2: DFQATT, SNEGSKA (reference sequence). The CDR3 consists of 12 residues.

The chain has TRBV5-6 and TRBJ2-7; absent DNA, TCRdb's TRBD1 call cannot be checked. Germline CDR1 reads SGHDT; CDR2 reads YYEEEE. The length of the CDR3 is 15 residues. CDR3 residues: CASSGWTGPRKEQYF.

V usage is TRBV6-2 or TRBV6-3 and J usage is TRBJ2-3; TCRdb designates TRBD2, a call that cannot be tested without DNA. CDR1 MNHEY and CDR2 SVGEGT come from the germline V gene. The CDR3 totals 15 residues. The CDR3 spells CASRVGTLDTDTQYF.

The V gene is TRBV5-6, the J gene TRBJ2-1. There are 13 residues in the CDR3. The germline gives CDR1 SGHDT, CDR2 YYEEEE. CDR3 residues: CASSWGAYNEQFF.

The V gene is TRBV6-5, the J gene TRBJ2-7. The CDR3 consists of 14 residues. The germline CDR1 and CDR2 sequences are MNHEY and SVGAGI. This CDR3 is CASSYAGVVREQYF.

The genes are TRBV10-2 and TRBJ2-1; TCRdb outputs TRBD2, but without DNA this stays unchecked. This CDR3 spans 15 amino acids. Germline assignment: CDR1 WSHSY and CDR2 SAAADI. This CDR3 is CASSEIGGNYNEQFF.

The rearrangement joins TRBV4-3 to TRBJ2-3; TCRdb's D call, TRBD1, is unchecked because there is no DNA. Per the germline V gene, CDR1 is LGHNA and CDR2 is YSLEER. This CDR3 is built from 14 residues. CDR3 loop: CASSPPGGVDTQYF.

This chain uses TRBV29-1 with TRBJ1-1; absent DNA, TCRdb's TRBD1 call cannot be checked. The CDR3 length is 13 residues. Germline lookup yields CDR1 SQVTM and CDR2 ANQGSEA. This CDR3 reads CSVSNRDRAEAFF.

The CDR3 spells CASSGNGLALIGRGTGELFF. The V call is TRBV5-1, the J call TRBJ2-2; TCRdb picks TRBD2, but there is no DNA to check that call. Germline V gives CDR1 SGHRS, CDR2 YFSETQ. The CDR3 runs to 20 residues.

The CDR3 region is CASSFQVSYEQYF. The chain employs TRBV27 and TRBJ2-7. Germline V gives CDR1 MNHEY, CDR2 SMNVEV (reference sequence). CDR3 length equals 13 residues.

The chain links TRBV7-9 to TRBJ2-7; TCRdb proposes TRBD1, but this gene call is untestable without DNA. In germline, CDR1 is SEHNR, CDR2 FQNEAQ (reference sequence). This CDR3 has 13 residues. The CDR3 here is CASTHGGPYEQYF.

This chain links TRBV5-5 with TRBJ2-7; the TCRdb call, TRBD1, lacks DNA for checking. The CDR3 spans 14 residues. CDR1 and CDR2 (germline): SGHKS, YYEKEE (reference sequence). This CDR3 reads CASSSGTGDYEQYF.

The chain recombines TRBV7-8 with TRBJ1-2; there is no DNA to check the TCRdb D call of TRBD1. Germline CDR1 and CDR2: SGHVS and FQNEAQ. The CDR3 runs to 16 residues. CDR3 in amino acids: CASSLDLDTVLDGYTF.